The 21 T cell receptor beta chains below all came from one sample that was sequenced in a study of T cells in Graves' hyperthyroidism and ophthalmopathy. From RNA transcripts, TCR beta CDR3 regions were amplified. When the TCR CDR3 underwent first-round RT-PCR, the HTBI primer set was used. TCRdb redid the calling of the multiplex PCR reads with MiXCR, one entry per CDR3 protein. The repertoire holds hundreds of thousands of distinct CDR3 sequences, with 35% as singletons. Sequencing input: blood. The source of these receptors is a woman aged 35 to 49 with Graves' hyperthyroidism.

This chain uses TRBV7-9 with TRBJ2-7; 7 bases line up with TRBD2. Trimming took 5 bases from V and 2 from J; bases not matched to a gene: 9. The germline V gene encodes CDR1 SEHNR and CDR2 FQNEAQ (reference sequence). This CDR3 has 15 residues. As DNA, the CDR3 is TGTGCCAGCAGCAAACACAGCGGGGCGACCTACGAGCAGTACTTC. Amino acid sequence: CASSKHSGATYEQYF.

Concerning this clonotype: This may be a read error: a much more frequent sequence differs by one nucleotide. The chain carries TRBV7-9 and TRBJ1-3; D uncertain. The V end lost 1 base, the J end lost 2 bases, and 12 bases lay between the germline ends. The CDR3 spans 16 residues. Germline V CDR1 and CDR2: SEHNR, FQNEAQ (reference sequence). In DNA form, the CDR3 reads TGTGCCAGCAGCTTAGTGGGCAGTCACCCTGGAAACACCATATATTTT. The encoded protein is CASSLVGSHPGNTIYF.

This clonotype was observed a few times. The V gene is TRBV19, the J gene TRBJ1-2, with D perhaps TRBD1 (6 bases). Germline loops: CDR1 LNHDA, CDR2 SQIVND (reference sequence). The length of the CDR3 is 15 residues. V was cut by 5 bases and J by 1 base, with 14 bases left in between. CDR3 nucleotides: TGTGCCAGTAGTCCCGGGACAAACGATAACTATGGCTACACCTTC. It translates to CASSPGTNDNYGYTF.

The chain links TRBV7-9 to TRBJ1-5, with 8 bases fitting TRBD1. Germline assignment: CDR1 SEHNR and CDR2 FQNEAQ (reference sequence). CDR3 length: 17 residues. The junction had 10 bases not matched to a gene; V was cut back by 4 bases and J by 2 bases. For the CDR3, the DNA is TGTGCCAGCAGCTGCCCCTTGACAGGGGCAGGCAATCAGCCCCAGCATTTT. Translating it yields CASSCPLTGAGNQPQHF.

In this sample, this clonotype turned up once. The rearrangement uses TRBV7-6 and TRBJ2-5; 10 nucleotides match TRBD2. The V and J ends lost 1 base and 1 base, in that order; junction bases with no gene match: 3. Germline V gives CDR1 SGHVS, CDR2 FNYEAQ. This CDR3 spans 16 amino acids. CDR3 nucleotides: TGTGCCAGCAGCTTAGGGAGCGGGGGGGCCCAAGAGACCCAGTACTTC. Amino acid sequence: CASSLGSGGAQETQYF.

This clonotype turned up a few times. The CDR3, as DNA: TGTGCCAGCAGTGAATCAAGGGGAGTGGTAGCGGGAGGACCCTTCTACGAGCAGTACTTC. Encoded protein: CASSESRGVVAGGPFYEQYF. The chain couples TRBV2 to TRBJ2-7, with 10 bases fitting TRBD2. The ends lost 2 bases at V and 3 bases at J; junction bases unmatched: 19. Looked up from germline, CDR1 is SNHLY and CDR2 is FYNNEI. The CDR3 is 20 amino acids.

V gene TRBV4-1 combines with J gene TRBJ2-7; D gene ambiguous. The V gene lost 0 bases and the J gene lost 2 bases, with 11 bases spanning the gap. The CDR3 extends over 15 amino acids. The V gene's germline CDR1 is MGHRA and CDR2 YSYEKL. The DNA for the CDR3 is TGCGCCAGCAGCCAAGATAGGATTCCCGCCTACGAGCAGTACTTC. It encodes CASSQDRIPAYEQYF.

The J gene is TRBJ2-7, the V gene TRBV12-3 or TRBV12-4; 8 nucleotides agree with TRBD2. The trim removed 4 bases at V and 5 bases at J, leaving 10 bases unmatched. This CDR3 comprises 15 residues. CDR3 nucleotides: TGTGCCAGCAGTTATTCCAGCGGGAGTTTACACGAGCAGTACTTC. Its protein product is CASSYSSGSLHEQYF.

Many counts were recorded for this clonotype. V and J are TRBV29-1 and TRBJ1-1, with 9 nucleotides matching TRBD1. Looked up from germline, CDR1 is SQVTM and CDR2 is ANQGSEA. The CDR3 has 14 amino acids. With V trimmed by 4 bases and J by 3 bases, 6 bases remained unmatched. The CDR3 loop is CSVGPGQGHTEAFF. The CDR3 nucleotides are TGCAGCGTTGGCCCGGGACAGGGCCACACTGAAGCTTTCTTT.

This clonotype has a count of ten or more. The rearrangement joins TRBV29-1 to TRBJ2-5, with D tentatively TRBD2 (6 bases). The CDR3 is made up of 14 amino acids. Germline V lookup: CDR1 SQVTM, CDR2 ANQGSEA. V lost 6 bases and J lost 1, with 15 bases in between. As DNA, the CDR3 is TGCAGCGTCGGGAGCCCGATTTTCCAAGAGACCCAGTACTTC. Translating it yields CSVGSPIFQETQYF.

Many counts were recorded for this clonotype. This sequence joins TRBV7-9 and TRBJ2-5; perhaps TRBD2 as D (6 bases). The CDR3 contains 14 residues. V lost 6 bases to trimming and J lost 1 base, with 12 bases between them. Germline V gene lookup returns CDR1 SEHNR and CDR2 FQNEAQ (reference sequence). DNA for the CDR3: TGTGCCAGCAGGGAGGGGAACTTCCAAGAGACCCAGTACTTC. This translates into CASREGNFQETQYF.

This clonotype was counted at least ten times. A much larger clonotype is one base distant, so this may be a read error. DNA for the CDR3: TGTGCCAGCAGCTTGGCAACTAATGAAAAACTGTTTTTT. Amino acid sequence: CASSLATNEKLFF. The rearrangement uses TRBV7-9 and TRBJ1-4; no definite D call. This CDR3 region has 13 residues. Germline V gene lookup returns CDR1 SEHNR and CDR2 FQNEAQ (reference sequence). V was clipped by 3 bases and J by 0 bases, with 2 bases between them.

This clonotype was seen repeatedly, ten times or more. This chain joins TRBV2 and TRBJ2-2; 10 positions agree with TRBD2. CDR1 is SNHLY, CDR2 FYNNEI, per germline. The V gene end was trimmed by 6 bases and the J gene end by 1 base; junction bases not matched to a gene: 2. The CDR3 covers 15 residues. Here the CDR3 reads CASSPSGRNTGELFF. CDR3 DNA: TGTGCCAGCAGCCCTAGCGGGAGGAACACCGGGGAGCTGTTTTTT.

On this clonotype: This could be a read error, since a much larger clone is one nucleotide away. The chain recombines TRBV24-1 with TRBJ1-2; TRBD1 matches at 7 bases. This CDR3 spans 15 amino acids. Germline CDR1 KGHDR, CDR2 SFDVKD. The CDR3 DNA follows: TGTGCCCCCAGTGATTTTGGCCAGGGGGACTGGGGCTACACCTTC. It specifies CAPSDFGQGDWGYTF.

This clonotype was seen ten or more times. J is TRBJ2-7 and V is TRBV7-9; no clear D. There are 11 residues in the CDR3. Germline-derived CDR1 and CDR2 are SEHNR and FQNEAQ (reference sequence). V lost 5 bases, J lost 7 bases, and 9 bases lay in between. The CDR3 reads CASSDGPEQYF. The CDR3 nucleotides read TGTGCCAGCAGCGACGGACCGGAGCAGTACTTC.

This clonotype appeared many times. The gene calls are TRBV20-1 and TRBJ1-6; a possible D gene is TRBD1 (5 bases). CDR3 length: 16 residues. CDR1 DFQATT and CDR2 SNEGSKA come from the germline V gene (reference sequence). Trimming pared 2 bases from V and 5 bases from J, leaving 16 bases between. CDR3 residues: CSARPSRQTDNSPLHF. The CDR3 nucleotides are TGCAGTGCTAGACCTTCTCGACAGACCGATAATTCACCCCTCCACTTT.

The V gene is TRBV7-9, the J gene TRBJ2-7; D is possibly TRBD1 or TRBD2 (6 bases each). The CDR3 consists of 11 residues. The V gene lost 10 bases and the J gene lost 6 bases, with 13 bases spanning the gap. CDR1 is SEHNR, CDR2 FQNEAQ, per germline (reference sequence). CDR3 nucleotides: TGTGCCACCGAAGGGGGAGGCGAGCAGTACTTC. Translating it yields CATEGGGEQYF. Full variable domain (remainder filled in from reference TRBV7-9 and TRBJ2-7): DTGVSQNPRHKITKRGQNVTFRCDPISEHNRLYWYRQTLGQGPEFLTYFQNEAQLEKSRLLSDRFSAERPKGSFSTLEIQRTEQGDSAMYLCATEGGGEQYFGPGTRLTVT.

CDR3 sequence reads: CASSLPGIYEQYF. The CDR3 coding sequence is TGTGCCAGCAGTCTCCCGGGAATCTACGAGCAGTACTTC. This chain connects TRBV25-1 to TRBJ2-7; possibly TRBD2 for D (5 bases). The germline V and J ends were trimmed by 5 bases and 3 bases, with 11 bases remaining between them. CDR3 length: 13 residues. Looked up from germline, CDR1 is MGHDK and CDR2 is SYGVNS.

This clonotype was observed many times. V usage is TRBV5-6 and J usage is TRBJ1-1; TRBD1 aligns across 7 bases. V shed 4 bases, J shed 11 bases, and the junction held 8 bases outside the gene matches. The CDR3 is 12 residues long. From germline, CDR1 is SGHDT and CDR2 YYEEEE. CDR3 sequence reads: CASSHGQVEAFF. The DNA for the CDR3 is TGTGCCAGCAGCCACGGACAGGTAGAGGCTTTCTTT.

This clonotype has only a few counts. The chain's CDR3 is CASSFHAGDYEQYF. As DNA, the CDR3 is TGTGCCAGCAGCTTTCATGCAGGGGACTACGAGCAGTACTTC. The chain carries TRBV5-4 and TRBJ2-7, with TRBD1 as a possible D gene (6 bases). Germline V gives CDR1 SGHNT, CDR2 YYREEE (reference sequence). This CDR3 spans 14 amino acids. V was shortened by 2 bases and J by 3 bases, with 12 bases between the two germline ends.

The chain is built from TRBV6-1 and TRBJ1-5, with D possibly TRBD1 on 6 matching bases. CDR1 is MNHNS and CDR2 is SASEGT in the germline V gene. The V and J ends lost 5 bases and 1 base respectively, with 15 bases between them. This CDR3 is built from 16 residues. This CDR3 reads CASSLKGGWSNQPQHF. The CDR3 nucleotides read TGTGCCAGCAGTCTCAAGGGGGGCTGGAGCAATCAGCCCCAGCATTTT.